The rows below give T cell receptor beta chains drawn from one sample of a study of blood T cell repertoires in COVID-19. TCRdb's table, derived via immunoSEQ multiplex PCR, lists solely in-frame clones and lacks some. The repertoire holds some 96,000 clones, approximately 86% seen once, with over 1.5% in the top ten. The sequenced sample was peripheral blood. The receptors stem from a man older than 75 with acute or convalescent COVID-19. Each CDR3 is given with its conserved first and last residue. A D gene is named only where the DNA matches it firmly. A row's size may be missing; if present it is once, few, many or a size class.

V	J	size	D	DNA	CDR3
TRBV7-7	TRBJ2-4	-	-	TGTGCTAGCAGCCCCCAACTCGGAAACATTCAGTACTTC	CASSPQLGNIQYF
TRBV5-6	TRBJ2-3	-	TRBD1	TGTGCCAGCAGCCACACCGGGACAGGGGAAGTTACGCAGTATTTT	CASSHTGTGEVTQYF
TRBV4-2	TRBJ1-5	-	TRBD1	TGTGCCAGCAGCCACGTAGGGACAGCTAATCAGCCCCAGCATTTT	CASSHVGTANQPQHF
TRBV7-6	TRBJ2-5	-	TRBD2	TGTGCCAGCAGCCCGGGTACTAGCGGGAGGTACGAGACCCAGTACTTC	CASSPGTSGRYETQYF
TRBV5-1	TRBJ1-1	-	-	TGCGCCAGCAGCGGGGAGATACCTGAAGCTTTCTTT	CASSGEIPEAFF
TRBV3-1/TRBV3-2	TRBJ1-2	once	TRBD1	TGTGCCAGCAGCCAAGGAGGGGGCGACTATGGCTACACCTTC	CASSQGGGDYGYTF
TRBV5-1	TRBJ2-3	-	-	TGCGCCAGCAGCTTGGAGGCAGGGGCAGATACGCAGTATTTT	CASSLEAGADTQYF
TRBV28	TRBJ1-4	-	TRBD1	TGTGCCAGCAGTTTACAGGGGGCGGGAGATGAAAAACTGTTTTTT	CASSLQGAGDEKLFF
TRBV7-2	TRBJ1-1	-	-	TGTGCCAGCAGCTTAGCCGCCGTGACTGTGAACACTGAAGCTTTCTTT	CASSLAAVTVNTEAFF
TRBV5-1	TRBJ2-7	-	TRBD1	TGCGCCAGCAGCTTTGGCGGGACAGGGGGCTACGAGCAGTACTTC	CASSFGGTGGYEQYF
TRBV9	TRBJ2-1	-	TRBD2	TGTGCCAGCAGCGTAGTAGCCGGGACTAGCGGGAGGGATGAGCAGTTCTTC	CASSVVAGTSGRDEQFF
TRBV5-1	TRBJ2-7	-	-	TGCGCCAGCAGCCCCTTGGCGGGGTCCTACGAGCAGTACTTC	CASSPLAGSYEQYF
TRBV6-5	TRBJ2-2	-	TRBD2	TGTGCCAGCAGTTACGGGGCTAGCGGGGGCGGGGAGCTGTTTTTT	CASSYGASGGGELFF
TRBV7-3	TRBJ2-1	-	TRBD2	TGTGCCAGCAGCTTTGGTCTAGCGGGAGATGAGCAGTTCTTC	CASSFGLAGDEQFF
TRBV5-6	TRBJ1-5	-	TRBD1	TGTGCCAGCAGCTATGGACAGGGCAATCAGCCCCAGCATTTT	CASSYGQGNQPQHF
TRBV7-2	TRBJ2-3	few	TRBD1	TGTGCCAGCAGCTTAGTAGGGGTACAGGGGTTTAGCACAGATACGCAGTATTTT	CASSLVGVQGFSTDTQYF
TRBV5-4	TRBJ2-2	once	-	TGTGCCAGCAGCTTGGGAGTCGATAACACCGGGGAGCTGTTTTTT	CASSLGVDNTGELFF
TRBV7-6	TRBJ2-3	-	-	TGTGCCAGCAGCAAGGACACCTCCCTTGCAGATACGCAGTATTTT	CASSKDTSLADTQYF
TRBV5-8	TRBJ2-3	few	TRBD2	TGTGCCAGCAGCTTGATTCGGGAGGTAAACACAGATACGCAGTATTTT	CASSLIREVNTDTQYF
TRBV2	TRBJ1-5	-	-	TGTGCCAGCAGGCCGACAGGACCCAGCAATCAGCCCCAGCATTTT	CASRPTGPSNQPQHF
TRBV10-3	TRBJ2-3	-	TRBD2	TGTGCCATCAGTGTCCTAGCGGGGAGCACAGATACGCAGTATTTT	CAISVLAGSTDTQYF
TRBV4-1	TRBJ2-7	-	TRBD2	TGCGCCAGCAGCCAAACTACCGGGACTAGCGCCTACGAGCAGTACTTC	CASSQTTGTSAYEQYF
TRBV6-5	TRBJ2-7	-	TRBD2	TGTGCCATCTCAGCGGGAGGCTCCTACGAGCAGTACTTC	CAISAGGSYEQYF
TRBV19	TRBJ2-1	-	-	TGTGCCAGTACTCAGGGGCGGCCGTATTTGAACAATGAGCAGTTCTTC	CASTQGRPYLNNEQFF